Below are 10 T cell receptor beta chains sequenced from a single sample in a study of T cell changes during pregnancy in multiple sclerosis (dated by TCRdb to the late 2010s). Libraries were prepared through the immunoSEQ multiplex PCR assay. The immuneACCESS repertoire file appears here via TCRdb, limited to in-frame rearrangements. These files lack a portion of the clones; in checked studies, under half of the deficit traces to unresolved V genes, and the cause of the others is not known. The sample table holds about 67,000 clones, of which roughly nine tenths were seen once. Over 1.1% of the sample comes from the top ten. The sequencing used peripheral blood, collected in the second trimester of pregnancy. The receptors were gathered from a female donor with multiple sclerosis, enrolled in a pregnancy study.

The gene calls are TRBV5-1 and TRBJ2-5; D call uncertain. CDR1 is SGHRS, CDR2 YFSETQ, per germline. V shed 0 bases and J shed 1 base, with 7 bases lying between them. The CDR3 contains 14 residues. CDR3 sequence reads: CASSLGPGQETQYF. CDR3 DNA: TGCGCCAGCAGCTTGGGTCCAGGCCAAGAGACCCAGTACTTC.

The rearrangement links TRBV18 to TRBJ1-1; D gene uncertain. The germline CDR1 and CDR2 sequences are KGHSH and LQKENI. Deletions cut 3 bases from V and 1 base from J, with 15 bases between. This CDR3 region has 16 residues. The CDR3 DNA follows: TGTGCCAGCTCACCCCTCGGGTCCTTGGGGAACACTGAAGCTTTCTTT. Encoded protein: CASSPLGSLGNTEAFF.

The V and J genes are TRBV29-1 and TRBJ2-7; 7 nucleotides line up with TRBD1. The germline V gene encodes CDR1 SQVTM and CDR2 ANQGSEA. J gave up 2 bases and V 2 bases, and 18 bases lay outside the gene matches. The CDR3 length is 18 residues. CDR3 in DNA: TGCAGCGTTGAATTCCGCGGAACTAGGGGGACAGAAACCTACGAGCAGTACTTC. This gives the protein CSVEFRGTRGTETYEQYF.

The chain couples TRBV6-1 to TRBJ2-7, with 7 bases aligning to TRBD2. Germline loops: CDR1 MNHNS, CDR2 SASEGT. V dropped 5 bases and J dropped 3; count of bases not matched to a gene: 10. The CDR3 sequence is 15 residues long. CDR3 DNA: TGTGCCAGCAGTAGATCGTCGGGGGGTAACTACGAGCAGTACTTC. Translation gives CASSRSSGGNYEQYF.

The chain carries TRBV5-5 and TRBJ2-7; 9 bases fit TRBD1. Germline V gives CDR1 SGHKS, CDR2 YYEKEE (reference sequence). Unmatched junction bases numbered 9, after V lost 2 bases and J lost 6 bases. The CDR3 has 15 residues. In DNA, the CDR3 is TGTGCCAGCAGCTTTGATGGGACAGGGCGACTCGAGCAGTACTTC. Its translation is CASSFDGTGRLEQYF.

CDR3 DNA: TGTGCCAGCAGCCTACAGGGAACAGTGGCGTACAATGAGCAGTTCTTC. Residues: CASSLQGTVAYNEQFF. The chain uses TRBV7-2 and TRBJ2-1; TRBD1 might be the D (6 bases). Trimming removed 5 bases from V and 4 bases from J, with 18 bases in between. The CDR3 loop spans 16 amino acids. Germline assignment: CDR1 SGHTA and CDR2 FQGNSA.

To note about this clone: At one end, the junction sequence differs from germline, possibly due to a read error. This chain connects TRBV30 to TRBJ2-7; TRBD2 might be the D (6 bases). The germline CDR1 and CDR2 sequences are GTSNPN and SVGIG (reference sequence). The CDR3 sequence is 13 residues long. The CDR3 protein is CAGRQRPSYEQYF. The DNA of the CDR3 is TGTGCCGGGAGGCAGAGGCCTTCGTACGAGCAGTACTTC.

The chain's CDR3 is CATSPGTSYEQYF. The CDR3 nucleotides are TGTGCCACCAGCCCCGGGACTAGCTACGAGCAGTACTTC. The chain is built from TRBV27 and TRBJ2-7, with 8 nucleotides matching TRBD2. Germline V gene data show CDR1 as MNHEY and CDR2 as SMNVEV (reference sequence). V shed 10 bases and J 3 bases; nucleotides not matched to a gene: 8. The CDR3 length is 13 residues.

J is TRBJ1-1 and V is TRBV15; 8 nucleotides line up with TRBD1. Germline lookup yields CDR1 LNHNV and CDR2 YYDKDF (reference sequence). The CDR3 runs to 20 residues. Trimming cost V 1 base and J 0 bases; bases outside gene matches: 16. The CDR3 sequence is CATSRAFEPGTGALNTEAFF. The DNA for the CDR3 is TGTGCCACCAGCAGAGCCTTCGAACCCGGGACAGGAGCTTTGAACACTGAAGCTTTCTTT.

In regard to this clone: The same CDR3 can be traced to other DNA sequences in this sample. The V call is TRBV11-2, the J call TRBJ2-7; the D gene is possibly TRBD1 (7 bases). Germline lookup yields CDR1 SGHAT and CDR2 FQNNGV. The CDR3 sequence is 16 residues long. The V and J ends lost 1 base and 2 bases respectively, with 15 bases between them. This chain's CDR3 is CASSLVRAGGTYEQYF. The CDR3 DNA reads TGTGCCAGCAGCTTAGTCCGGGCAGGGGGGACCTACGAGCAGTACTTC.